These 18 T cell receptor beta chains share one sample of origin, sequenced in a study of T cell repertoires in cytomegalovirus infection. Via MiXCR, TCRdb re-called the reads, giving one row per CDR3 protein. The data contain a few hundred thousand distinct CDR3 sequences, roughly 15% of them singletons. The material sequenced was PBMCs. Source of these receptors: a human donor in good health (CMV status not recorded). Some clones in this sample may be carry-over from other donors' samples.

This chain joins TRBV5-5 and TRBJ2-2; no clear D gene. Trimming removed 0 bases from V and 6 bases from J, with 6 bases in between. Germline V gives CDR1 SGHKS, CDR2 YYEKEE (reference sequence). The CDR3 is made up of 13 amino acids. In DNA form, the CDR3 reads TGTGCCAGCAGCTTGGTCGGCCCCGGGGAGCTGTTTTTT. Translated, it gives CASSLVGPGELFF.

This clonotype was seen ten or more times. In DNA, the CDR3 is TGTGCCAGCAGTCCAGGCCCCCTCTACGAGCAGTACTTC. Translated: CASSPGPLYEQYF. This rearrangement joins TRBV7-2 to TRBJ2-7, with no clear D. Germline CDR1 is SGHTA and CDR2 is FQGNSA. V was clipped by 6 bases and J by 3 bases, with 12 bases between them. The CDR3 covers 13 residues.

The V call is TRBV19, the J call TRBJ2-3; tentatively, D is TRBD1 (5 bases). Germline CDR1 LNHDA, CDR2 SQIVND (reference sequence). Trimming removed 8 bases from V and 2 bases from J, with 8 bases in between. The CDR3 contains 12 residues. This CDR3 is CASEGDTDTQYF. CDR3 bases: TGTGCCAGTGAAGGGGACACAGATACGCAGTATTTT. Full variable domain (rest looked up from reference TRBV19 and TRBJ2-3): DGGITQSPKYLFRKEGQNVTLSCEQNLNHDAMYWYRQDPGQGLRLIYYSQIVNDFQKGDIAEGYSVSREKKESFPLTVTSAQKNPTAFYLCASEGDTDTQYFGPGTRLTVL.

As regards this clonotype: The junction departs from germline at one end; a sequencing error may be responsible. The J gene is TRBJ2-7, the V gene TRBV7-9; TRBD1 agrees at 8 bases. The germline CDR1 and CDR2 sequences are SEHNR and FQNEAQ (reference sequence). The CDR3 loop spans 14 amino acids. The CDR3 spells CASSLGTGSYGQYF. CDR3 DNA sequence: TGTGCCAGCAGCTTGGGGACAGGAAGTTACGGGCAGTACTTC.

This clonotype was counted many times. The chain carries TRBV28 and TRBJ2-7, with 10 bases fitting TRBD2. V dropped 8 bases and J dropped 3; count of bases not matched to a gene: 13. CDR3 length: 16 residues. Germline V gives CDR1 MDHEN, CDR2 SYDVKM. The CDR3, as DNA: TGTGCCAGCGCCCGCGGAGGACTAGCGGACAACTACGAGCAGTACTTC. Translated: CASARGGLADNYEQYF.

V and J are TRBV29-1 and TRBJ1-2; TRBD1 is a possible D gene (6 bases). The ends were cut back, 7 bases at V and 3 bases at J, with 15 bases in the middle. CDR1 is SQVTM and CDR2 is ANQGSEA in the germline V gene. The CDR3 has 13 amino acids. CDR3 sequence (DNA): TGCAGCGCCGGACAGCTTGAGGACTATGGCTACACCTTC. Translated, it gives CSAGQLEDYGYTF.

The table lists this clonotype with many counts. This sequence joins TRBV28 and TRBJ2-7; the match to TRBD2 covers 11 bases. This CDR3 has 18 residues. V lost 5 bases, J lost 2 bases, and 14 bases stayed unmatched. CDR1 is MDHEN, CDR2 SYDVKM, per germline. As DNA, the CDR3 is TGTGCCAGCAGTCCCGGGACTAGCGGCCACGGAAAGGCCTACGAGCAGTACTTC. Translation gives CASSPGTSGHGKAYEQYF.

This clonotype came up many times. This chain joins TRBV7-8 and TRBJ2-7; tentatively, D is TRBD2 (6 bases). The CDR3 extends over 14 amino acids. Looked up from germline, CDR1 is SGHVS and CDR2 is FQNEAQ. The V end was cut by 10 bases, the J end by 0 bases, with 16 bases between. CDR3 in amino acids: CATLGGESSYEQYF. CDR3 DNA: TGTGCCACCTTGGGCGGGGAAAGCTCCTACGAGCAGTACTTC.

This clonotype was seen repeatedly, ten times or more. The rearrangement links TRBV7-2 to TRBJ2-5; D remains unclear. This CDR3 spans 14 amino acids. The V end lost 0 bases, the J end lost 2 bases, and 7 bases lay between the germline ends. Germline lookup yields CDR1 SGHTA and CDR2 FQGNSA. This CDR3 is CASSLALQQETQYF. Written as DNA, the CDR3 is TGTGCCAGCAGCTTAGCATTACAGCAAGAGACCCAGTACTTC.

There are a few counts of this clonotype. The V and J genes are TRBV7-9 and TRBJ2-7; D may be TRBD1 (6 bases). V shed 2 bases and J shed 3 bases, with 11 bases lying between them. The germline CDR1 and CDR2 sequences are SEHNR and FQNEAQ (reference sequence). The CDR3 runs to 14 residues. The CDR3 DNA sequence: TGTGCCAGCAGCTTAATCGGCAGGGGCTACGAGCAGTACTTC. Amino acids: CASSLIGRGYEQYF.

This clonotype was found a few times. CDR3 region: CASSFLSQGSDEQYF. DNA of the CDR3: TGTGCCAGCAGTTTTCTAAGTCAGGGGTCCGACGAGCAGTACTTC. The chain carries TRBV12-3 or TRBV12-4 and TRBJ2-7; tentative D call: TRBD1 (6 bases). The CDR3 sequence is 15 residues long. V was clipped by 3 bases and J by 5 bases, with 17 bases between them.

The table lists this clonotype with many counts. In DNA form, the CDR3 reads TGTGCCAGCAGCTTCCGCGGGCCCCCCTCAGATACGCAGTATTTT. Amino acid sequence: CASSFRGPPSDTQYF. The chain couples TRBV7-3 to TRBJ2-3; perhaps TRBD2 as D (5 bases). In germline, CDR1 is SGHTA, CDR2 FQGTGA. V was cut by 3 bases and J by 4 bases, with 14 bases left in between. The CDR3 is 15 amino acids.

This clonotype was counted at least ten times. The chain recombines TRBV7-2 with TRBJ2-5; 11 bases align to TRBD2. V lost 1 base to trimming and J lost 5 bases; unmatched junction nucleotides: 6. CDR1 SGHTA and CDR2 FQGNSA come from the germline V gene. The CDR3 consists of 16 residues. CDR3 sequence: CASSLGGTSGRETQYF. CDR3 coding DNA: TGTGCCAGCAGCTTAGGTGGGACTAGCGGTCGGGAGACCCAGTACTTC.

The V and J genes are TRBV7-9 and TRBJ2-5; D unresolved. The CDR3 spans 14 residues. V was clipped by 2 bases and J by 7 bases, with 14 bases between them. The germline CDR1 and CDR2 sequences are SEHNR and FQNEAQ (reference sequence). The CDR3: CASSLSVGLGTQYF. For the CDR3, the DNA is TGTGCCAGCAGCTTATCGGTGGGATTGGGGACCCAGTACTTC. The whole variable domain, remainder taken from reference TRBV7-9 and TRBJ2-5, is DTGVSQNPRHKITKRGQNVTFRCDPISEHNRLYWYRQTLGQGPEFLTYFQNEAQLEKSRLLSDRFSAERPKGSFSTLEIQRTEQGDSAMYLCASSLSVGLGTQYFGPGTRLLVL.

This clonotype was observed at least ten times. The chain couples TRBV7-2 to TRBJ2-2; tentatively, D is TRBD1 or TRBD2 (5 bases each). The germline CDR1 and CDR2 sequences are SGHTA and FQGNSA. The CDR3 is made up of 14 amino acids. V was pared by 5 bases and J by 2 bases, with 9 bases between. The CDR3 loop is CASSPGPNTGELFF. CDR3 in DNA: TGTGCCAGCAGCCCGGGACCCAACACCGGGGAGCTGTTTTTT.

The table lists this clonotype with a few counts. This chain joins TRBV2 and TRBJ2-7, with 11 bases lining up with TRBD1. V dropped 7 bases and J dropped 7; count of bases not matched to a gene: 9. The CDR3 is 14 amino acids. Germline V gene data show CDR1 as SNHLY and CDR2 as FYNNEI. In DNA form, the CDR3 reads TGTGCCAGCAACCGGGACAGGGGGTTTAAAGAGCAGTACTTC. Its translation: CASNRDRGFKEQYF. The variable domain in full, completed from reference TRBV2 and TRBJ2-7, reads EPEVTQTPSHQVTQMGQEVILRCVPISNHLYFYWYRQILGQKVEFLVSFYNNEISEKSEIFDDQFSVERPDGSNFTLKIRSTKLEDSAMYFCASNRDRGFKEQYFGPGTRLTVT.

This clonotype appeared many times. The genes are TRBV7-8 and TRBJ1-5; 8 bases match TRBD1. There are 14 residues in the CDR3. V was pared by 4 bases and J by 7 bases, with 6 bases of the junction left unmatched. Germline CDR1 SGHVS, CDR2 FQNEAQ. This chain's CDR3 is CASSWAGQGQPQHF. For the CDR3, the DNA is TGTGCCAGCAGCTGGGCTGGACAGGGCCAGCCCCAGCATTTT.

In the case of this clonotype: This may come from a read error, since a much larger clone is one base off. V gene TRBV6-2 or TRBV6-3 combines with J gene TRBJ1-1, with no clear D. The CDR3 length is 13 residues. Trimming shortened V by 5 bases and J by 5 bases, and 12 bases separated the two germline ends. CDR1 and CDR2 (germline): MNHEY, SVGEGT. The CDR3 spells CASSNTWRTEAFF. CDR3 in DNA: TGTGCCAGCAGTAATACATGGAGAACTGAAGCTTTCTTT.